A selection of T cell receptor beta chains follows, all from one sample in a study of blood T cells in healthy people across ages. Via MiXCR, TCRdb re-called the 5' RACE reads, giving one row per CDR3 protein. The sample lists around 800,000 distinct CDR3 sequences, around 24% seen once, with approximately 2.9% in the top ten. This sample also appeared in a second study, on T cells of mothers and their children.

Sequenced sample: blood. These receptors came from a boy aged 10-17 years in good health. The CDR3 runs from the conserved cysteine through the conserved F or W. Fields, in order: V gene, D gene, clone size, J gene, CDR3 DNA, CDR3 protein. The D gene is left open where the match is weak. For some rows the clone size is stated as once, few or many, or as a class when expanded; others skip it.

V: TRBV18; D: NA; size: NA; J: TRBJ1-1; DNA: TGTGCCAGCTCATCGGGGGCGAGACTAGAAGCTTTCTTT; CDR3: CASSSGARLEAFF
V: TRBV4-1; D: NA; size: NA; J: TRBJ1-2; DNA: TGCGCCAGCAGCCAAGAGAGACAGGTGTGGTATGGCTACACCTTC; CDR3: CASSQERQVWYGYTF
V: TRBV12-3/TRBV12-4; D: NA; size: NA; J: TRBJ1-1; DNA: TGTGCCAGCAGGGGACGGGCTCCCACTGAAGCTTTCTTT; CDR3: CASRGRAPTEAFF
V: TRBV5-1; D: TRBD1; size: NA; J: TRBJ1-4; DNA: TGCGCCAGCAGCGCCTCACAGGGGTCTAATGAAAAACTGTTTTTT; CDR3: CASSASQGSNEKLFF
V: TRBV5-1; D: TRBD1; size: many; J: TRBJ1-2; DNA: TGCGCCAGCAGCCGAACTCCGGGACAGGGGTATGGCTACACCTTC; CDR3: CASSRTPGQGYGYTF
V: TRBV10-3; D: TRBD1; size: few; J: TRBJ1-4; DNA: TGTGCCATCAGCGATAAGGACAGGGCCCTTGCAACTAATGAAAAACTGTTTTTT; CDR3: CAISDKDRALATNEKLFF
V: TRBV28; D: NA; size: few; J: TRBJ2-1; DNA: TGTGCCAGCAGTTTAACAGGGTTCATCCACAATGAGCAGTTCTTC; CDR3: CASSLTGFIHNEQFF
V: TRBV7-3; D: TRBD2; size: NA; J: TRBJ2-5; DNA: TGTGCCAGCAGCGCGAGCGGGGCCCCCCAAGAGACCCAGTACTTC; CDR3: CASSASGAPQETQYF
V: TRBV12-3/TRBV12-4; D: NA; size: NA; J: TRBJ2-1; DNA: TGTGCCAGCAGCCTGCGGCAGGTCTACAATGAGCAGTTCTTC; CDR3: CASSLRQVYNEQFF
V: TRBV12-3/TRBV12-4; D: NA; size: few; J: TRBJ2-5; DNA: TGTGCCAGCAGCTCTGGGGGGCCTGGGGAAGAGACCCAGTACTTC; CDR3: CASSSGGPGEETQYF